The 18 T cell receptor beta chains in this list originate from one sample, sequenced in a study of T cell changes during pregnancy in multiple sclerosis. Repertoires were generated with immunoSEQ multiplex PCR, while TCRdb's copy carries only in-frame clones and drops some. The data contain approximately 70,000 clones, about 93% of them singletons. The sample was CD4+ T cells from peripheral blood mononuclear cells, taken after pregnancy. Receptors originate from a female donor with multiple sclerosis, enrolled in a pregnancy study.

The chain employs TRBV4-2 and TRBJ2-3; 13 bases fit TRBD2. This CDR3 spans 18 amino acids. V was clipped by 4 bases and J by 3 bases; unmatched bases: 10. CDR1 and CDR2 from the germline V gene are LGHNA and YNFKEQ. The CDR3 reads CASSLRLAGGFPTDTQYF. CDR3 bases: TGTGCCAGCAGCCTCCGACTAGCGGGAGGTTTTCCGACAGATACGCAGTATTTT.

This sequence joins TRBV7-9 and TRBJ2-1; TRBD1 aligns across 7 bases. CDR1 and CDR2 (germline): SEHNR, FQNEAQ (reference sequence). This CDR3 has 13 residues. The junction had 6 bases not matched to a gene; V was cut back by 5 bases and J by 8 bases. The CDR3 DNA reads as TGTGCCAGCAGCCCCAAAGGGGGCGATGAGCAGTTCTTC. Translated: CASSPKGGDEQFF. The variable domain in full, completed from reference TRBV7-9 and TRBJ2-1, reads DTGVSQNPRHKITKRGQNVTFRCDPISEHNRLYWYRQTLGQGPEFLTYFQNEAQLEKSRLLSDRFSAERPKGSFSTLEIQRTEQGDSAMYLCASSPKGGDEQFFGPGTRLTVL.

This chain joins TRBV5-1 and TRBJ2-7, with 11 bases aligning to TRBD2. In germline, CDR1 is SGHRS, CDR2 YFSETQ. The V gene end was trimmed by 4 bases and the J gene end by 4 bases; junction bases not matched to a gene: 7. The CDR3 is 15 amino acids. CDR3 region: CASSPQTSGVYEQYF. In nucleotides, the CDR3 is TGCGCCAGCAGCCCCCAGACTAGCGGGGTTTACGAGCAGTACTTC.

This clone was detected only once. A junction end diverges from the germline sequence, so it may reflect a read error. The chain combines TRBV7-7 with TRBJ2-1; TRBD2 matches 8 bases. The germline V gene encodes CDR1 SSHAT and CDR2 FNYEAQ (reference sequence). This CDR3 spans 14 amino acids. CDR3 loop: CASSLELAGYEQFF. Here the CDR3 DNA reads TGTGCTAGCAGCTTAGAATTAGCGGGATATGAGCAGTTCTTC.

The CDR3 DNA is TGTGCCAGCAGCCCCGTTACAGGGGTAAACATTCAGTACTTC. Residues: CASSPVTGVNIQYF. The chain carries TRBV7-9 and TRBJ2-4; TRBD1 agrees at 7 bases. The CDR3 loop spans 14 amino acids. The V gene end was trimmed by 5 bases and the J gene end by 6 bases; junction bases not matched to a gene: 7. Germline V gene sequence: CDR1 SEHNR, CDR2 FQNEAQ (reference sequence).

J is TRBJ2-5 and V is TRBV19; D possibly corresponds to TRBD1 (6 bases). The CDR3 runs 13 residues. With 4 bases removed from V and 1 base from J, the gap between germline ends came to 7 bases. The V gene's germline CDR1 is LNHDA and CDR2 SQIVND (reference sequence). In DNA, the CDR3 is TGTGCCAGTAGTACAGGGGTCCAAGAGACCCAGTACTTC. Encoded protein: CASSTGVQETQYF.

As for this clone: This specimen includes other DNA sequences encoding the same CDR3. V and J are TRBV2 and TRBJ1-2; tentatively, D is TRBD1 (6 bases). Trimming cost V 1 base and J 14 bases, with 17 bases left between them. The length of the CDR3 is 13 residues. Germline V gene data show CDR1 as SNHLY and CDR2 as FYNNEI. The CDR3 spells CASSEEGQGCYTF. The DNA for the CDR3 is TGTGCCAGCAGTGAAGAGGGGCAGGGGTGTTATACCTTC.

The rearrangement joins TRBV28 to TRBJ2-1, with 10 bases that match TRBD2. Germline CDR1 reads MDHEN; CDR2 reads SYDVKM. The CDR3 has 13 amino acids. V lost 9 bases to trimming and J lost 7 bases; unmatched junction nucleotides: 6. The CDR3 is CASNSGRLNEQFF. CDR3 DNA sequence: TGTGCCAGTAATAGCGGGAGGCTTAATGAGCAGTTCTTC.

The chain links TRBV18 to TRBJ2-7; D is perhaps TRBD1 (6 bases). The length of the CDR3 is 14 residues. The germline V and J ends were trimmed by 4 bases and 2 bases, with 12 bases remaining between them. From germline, CDR1 is KGHSH and CDR2 LQKENI. CDR3 loop: CASSLRDITYEQYF. The CDR3 bases are TGTGCCAGCTCACTCCGGGACATAACCTACGAGCAGTACTTC.

The chain couples TRBV27 to TRBJ2-4; no clear D gene. The CDR3 sequence is 13 residues long. Germline V gene data show CDR1 as MNHEY and CDR2 as SMNVEV (reference sequence). The V end lost 3 bases, the J end lost 3 bases, and 6 bases lay between the germline ends. The chain's CDR3 is CASSFSGKNIQYF. The CDR3 DNA reads TGTGCCAGCAGTTTTAGTGGCAAAAACATTCAGTACTTC.

The J gene is TRBJ2-7, the V gene TRBV29-1, with D possibly being TRBD2 (6 bases). The germline CDR1 and CDR2 sequences are SQVTM and ANQGSEA. V was clipped by 6 bases and J by 1 base, with 13 bases between them. There are 13 residues in the CDR3. The CDR3 DNA is TGCAGCGTCTTCGGACTAATGTCCTACGAGCAGTACTTC. It specifies CSVFGLMSYEQYF.

The genes are TRBV4-3 and TRBJ2-7; D is undetermined. The V gene lost 4 bases and the J gene lost 4 bases, with 11 bases spanning the gap. The CDR3 is 13 residues long. Looked up from germline, CDR1 is LGHNA and CDR2 is YSLEER. CDR3 sequence (DNA): TGCGCCAGCAGCCGGAGCGTAGGATACGAGCAGTACTTC. Protein sequence: CASSRSVGYEQYF.

J is TRBJ1-5 and V is TRBV19; TRBD1 agrees at 7 bases. Looked up from germline, CDR1 is LNHDA and CDR2 is SQIVND (reference sequence). V trimming: 6 bases; J trimming: 4 bases; junction bases outside the gene matches: 15. The CDR3 has 17 residues. DNA of the CDR3: TGTGCCAGTAGACACATCCCCGGGACAGAAGGGAATCAGCCCCAGCATTTT. This translates into CASRHIPGTEGNQPQHF.

This clone appeared a single time. The chain recombines TRBV6-1 with TRBJ2-1, with D possibly TRBD2 on 5 matching bases. CDR3 length equals 13 residues. Germline lookup yields CDR1 MNHNS and CDR2 SASEGT. Trimming took 4 bases from V and 7 from J, leaving 11 bases between them. The CDR3 protein is CASSGVGVNEQFF. CDR3 DNA: TGTGCCAGCAGTGGGGTGGGAGTGAATGAGCAGTTCTTC.

The gene calls are TRBV6-1 and TRBJ2-3; D perhaps matches TRBD2 (6 bases). Germline values: CDR1 MNHNS, CDR2 SASEGT. Deletions cut 7 bases from V and 5 bases from J, with 19 bases between. The CDR3 loop spans 15 amino acids. In DNA, the CDR3 is TGTGCCAGCACCTCCGGGCGGGTGGAGGGAGATACGCAGTATTTT. Residues: CASTSGRVEGDTQYF.

The chain has TRBV6-6 and TRBJ1-5; 8 bases agree with TRBD1. CDR3 length equals 16 residues. The germline CDR1 and CDR2 sequences are MNHNY and SVGAGI (reference sequence). V shed 2 bases and J 2 bases; nucleotides not matched to a gene: 5. The CDR3 is CASSYTQGAGNQPQHF. The CDR3 nucleotides read TGTGCCAGCAGTTACACCCAGGGGGCGGGCAATCAGCCCCAGCATTTT.

This clone was recorded only once. The J gene is TRBJ2-3, the V gene TRBV5-4; D remains ambiguous. Germline V CDR1 and CDR2: SGHNT, YYREEE (reference sequence). Trimming took 5 bases from V and 5 from J, leaving 12 bases between them. The CDR3 spans 13 residues. DNA for the CDR3: TGTGCCAGCAGGAATCAGGCTGGAGATACGCAGTATTTT. It yields the protein CASRNQAGDTQYF.

This clone is judged medium-sized. The V and J genes are TRBV9 and TRBJ1-4, with D possibly being TRBD1 (6 bases). V lost 0 bases to trimming and J lost 10 bases, with 13 bases between them. Germline V gene data show CDR1 as SGDLS and CDR2 as YYNGEE. This CDR3 is 14 amino acids long. CDR3 amino acids: CASSVEGTRGKLFF. CDR3 bases: TGTGCCAGCAGCGTAGAGGGGACAAGGGGAAAACTGTTTTTT.